The present entry profiles one T cell receptor (beta chain) with its context. The antigen is not known. Here immunoSEQ multiplex PCR was the method, and the copy in TCRdb shows in-frame clones only, minus some. The sample holds around 77,000 clones, around 87% seen once. The CDR3 totals 13 residues. The V end was cut by 7 bases, the J end by 6 bases, with 12 bases between. Germline V gene sequence: CDR1 SNHLY, CDR2 FYNNEI. This specimen belongs to a study of OX40 agonist ivuxolimab in advanced cancers. Study-level information: At around 83% male, the cohort had a mean age of approximately 64 years, ranging from roughly 20 to 90. Study results and caveats: The study did not work out the antigen specificity of the expanded peripheral T cells. CD4+ and CD8+ blood T cells expanded clonally by week 6 at 0.1 to 3.0 mg/kg.

Here the sequenced sample was CD4+ or CD8+ T cells sorted from blood, taken in a trial of the OX40 agonist ivuxolimab. This clonotype was sampled from an adult with an advanced solid tumor such as melanoma, head and neck, liver or kidney cancer. This chain uses TRBV2 with TRBJ2-2; D not certain. In DNA form, the CDR3 reads TGTGCCAGCACCCCCTCGATGGCCGGGGAGCTGTTTTTT. Residues: CASTPSMAGELFF.